The T cell receptor (beta chain) under discussion was sequenced for a study of STAT5B mutations in CD4+ large granular lymphocyte leukemia. This clone was found once. Repertoires were generated with immunoSEQ multiplex PCR, while TCRdb's copy carries only in-frame clones and drops some. Among tens of thousands of clones, 65% to 85% were seen once, and the ten largest hold 0.3% to 0.35%. This TCR derives from a human donor in good health. Sequenced: CD4+ T cells from blood buffy coats.

The CDR3 nucleotides are TGTGCCAGCTCACCACTTGCGGCCGCGAACACCGGGGAGCTGTTTTTT. Translating it yields CASSPLAAANTGELFF. The genes are TRBV18 and TRBJ2-2; D remains unclear. The CDR3 spans 16 residues. V lost 1 base and J lost 0, with 9 bases in between. Germline lookup yields CDR1 KGHSH and CDR2 LQKENI.